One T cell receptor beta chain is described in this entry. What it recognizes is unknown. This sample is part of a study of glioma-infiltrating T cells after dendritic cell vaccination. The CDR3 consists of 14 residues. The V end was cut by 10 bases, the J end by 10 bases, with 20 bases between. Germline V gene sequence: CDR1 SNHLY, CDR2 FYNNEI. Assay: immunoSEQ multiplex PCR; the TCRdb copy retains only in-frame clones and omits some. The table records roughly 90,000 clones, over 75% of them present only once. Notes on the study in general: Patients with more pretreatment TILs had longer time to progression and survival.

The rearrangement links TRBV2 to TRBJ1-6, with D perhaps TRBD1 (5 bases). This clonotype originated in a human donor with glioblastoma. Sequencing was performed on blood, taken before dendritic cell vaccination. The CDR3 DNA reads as TGTGCCACGACGCGGGACCAAATGGGATCACCCCTCCACTTT. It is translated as CATTRDQMGSPLHF.